The 2 T cell receptor beta chains below all came from one sample that was sequenced in a study of blood T cell repertoires in COVID-19 (TCRdb year 2020). Libraries were prepared through the immunoSEQ multiplex PCR assay. The table was pulled from immuneACCESS by TCRdb, which kept in-frame rearrangements only. Such tables lose some clones; where checked, under half of the loss comes from unresolved V genes, and the rest has no known cause. This sample comprises 90,000 to 100,000 clones, around 72% of them detected only once. Approximately 25% of the sample is in the top ten clones. Material for sequencing was peripheral blood. The receptor source for this set is a man in his 70s with acute or convalescent COVID-19.

This chain uses TRBV5-1 with TRBJ2-7; 8 nucleotides match TRBD1. The CDR3 is 15 residues long. The trim removed 0 bases at V and 5 bases at J, leaving 7 bases unmatched. Germline V gives CDR1 SGHRS, CDR2 YFSETQ. CDR3: CASSLDYRGIDEQYF. The DNA for the CDR3 is TGCGCCAGCAGCTTGGATTACAGGGGGATCGACGAGCAGTACTTC.

The chain joins TRBV9 to TRBJ2-2; 10 nucleotides match TRBD2. The CDR3 extends over 16 amino acids. V lost 3 bases, J lost 3 bases, and 5 bases stayed unmatched. The germline V gene encodes CDR1 SGDLS and CDR2 YYNGEE. In DNA form, the CDR3 reads TGTGCCAGCAGCGATTCGGGACTAGCGCACACCGGGGAGCTGTTTTTT. This gives the protein CASSDSGLAHTGELFF.